The 2 T cell receptor beta chains listed next were all sequenced from one sample in a study of blood T cell repertoires in COVID-19. Generated by immunoSEQ multiplex PCR, the TCRdb table keeps only in-frame clones and is missing some. In the table there are nearly 200,000 clones, around 82% of which are singletons. The source material was PBMCs or T cells enriched from blood (not recorded which). The receptors shown here come from a man aged 40-50 years who had recovered from COVID-19.

On this clone itself: The same CDR3 arises from other DNA sequences in this sample as well. The chain combines TRBV5-1 with TRBJ2-5; 14 bases are a match to TRBD2. After removal of 0 bases from V and 2 bases from J, the junction contained 3 bases not matched to a gene. The germline CDR1 and CDR2 sequences are SGHRS and YFSETQ. The CDR3 extends over 17 amino acids. The CDR3 loop is CASSLGGLAGGQETQYF. CDR3 sequence (DNA): TGCGCCAGCAGCTTGGGAGGACTAGCGGGGGGACAAGAGACCCAGTACTTC.

The V call is TRBV2, the J call TRBJ2-5; D may be TRBD1 (5 bases). Per germline, CDR1 SNHLY and CDR2 FYNNEI. The CDR3 loop spans 13 amino acids. V gave up 10 bases and J gave up 1 base, with 13 bases separating them. The CDR3 DNA is TGTGCCACCCGGACACTTGTCCAAGAGACCCAGTACTTC. Amino acid sequence: CATRTLVQETQYF. The full variable domain, its missing parts supplied by reference TRBV2 and TRBJ2-5, is EPEVTQTPSHQVTQMGQEVILRCVPISNHLYFYWYRQILGQKVEFLVSFYNNEISEKSEIFDDQFSVERPDGSNFTLKIRSTKLEDSAMYFCATRTLVQETQYFGPGTRLLVL.